This is a list of T cell receptor beta chains from one sample in a study of CD8+ T cells in alopecia areata. TCRdb's table, derived via immunoSEQ multiplex PCR, lists solely in-frame clones and lacks some. The sample contains some 110,000 clones, 58% of which appear only once. The sample in question was CD8+ T cells sorted from blood, obtained at week 4, from a patient treated with tofacitinib. The receptors come from a human donor with alopecia areata. Both conserved end residues are part of each CDR3. A D gene is named only where the DNA matches it firmly. Clone sizes are given selectively: once, few, many, or a class where the clone is expanded.

d_gene	v_gene	abundance	j_gene	CDR3nt	CDR3aa
TRBD1	TRBV30	.	TRBJ2-7	TGTGCCTGGGGGACAGGCACCTACGAGCAGTACTTC	CAWGTGTYEQYF
.	TRBV28	.	TRBJ2-5	TGTGCCAGCACCCCCGGCAGCCAGACCCAGTACTTC	CASTPGSQTQYF
.	TRBV7-3	few	TRBJ1-1	TGTGCCAGCAGCTCGACAGTATACACTGAAGCTTTCTTT	CASSSTVYTEAFF
TRBD1	TRBV29-1	few	TRBJ2-7	TGCAGCGTTGGGGACAGGAGCTCCTACGAGCAGTACTTC	CSVGDRSSYEQYF
TRBD2	TRBV7-9	.	TRBJ2-3	TGTGCCAGCAGCTCACCCCACCGGGGGGAAGGCACAGATACGCAGTATTTT	CASSSPHRGEGTDTQYF
.	TRBV15	.	TRBJ1-6	TGTGCCACCAGCAGAGATCACAGGGCGTATAATTCACCCCTCCACTTT	CATSRDHRAYNSPLHF
.	TRBV10-3	few	TRBJ1-2	TGTGCCATCAGTGAGCAGGGACCAAACTATGGCTACACCTTC	CAISEQGPNYGYTF
TRBD2	TRBV2	.	TRBJ2-7	TGTGCCATTACTCCACTGGGTGTAGCGGGGGACTCCTACGAGCAGTACTTC	CAITPLGVAGDSYEQYF
.	TRBV27	.	TRBJ2-7	TGTGCCAGCAGTCCGGGGGCAGGGATACACGAGCAGTACTTC	CASSPGAGIHEQYF
.	TRBV5-4	.	TRBJ2-7	TGTGCCAGCAGCTTCGGTGATAGGGGAGGTTACGAGCAGTACTTC	CASSFGDRGGYEQYF
.	TRBV7-9	.	TRBJ1-2	TGTGCCAGCAGCTCTCTTAGTGGCAGGGATGGCTACACCTTC	CASSSLSGRDGYTF
.	TRBV15	few	TRBJ1-1	TGTGCCACCAGCGGCTTCGGGACTGAAGCTTTCTTT	CATSGFGTEAFF
.	TRBV10-3	few	TRBJ1-5	TGTGCCACTGGACAGCCCAATCAGCCCCAGCATTTT	CATGQPNQPQHF
.	TRBV15	once	TRBJ2-5	TGTGCCACCAGCGACTACGGGACACAAGAGACCCAGTACTTC	CATSDYGTQETQYF